This T cell receptor beta chain originates from a study of T cells in Graves' hyperthyroidism and ophthalmopathy (dated 2019 in TCRdb). For context, the study as a whole: Peripheral blood was sampled at the time of initial diagnosis, prior to any treatment. The 85 to 100 discovery patients were randomly split 7:3 into training and test sets. Following sampling, methimazole starting at 30 mg daily was given to hyperthyroidism patients, and high-dose intravenous methylprednisolone was given to ophthalmopathy patients. An independent validation cohort of 18 to 20 hyperthyroidism patients and more than 15 patients who later progressed to ophthalmopathy tested prospective prediction of ophthalmopathy. According to the paper, TCR Vbeta CDR3 sequencing was carried out on around 140 peripheral blood samples, which came from some 41 ophthalmopathy, 70 to 80 hyperthyroidism and approximately 17 progressor patients. The study also compared thyroid tissue and blood T-cell repertoires from about six Graves' hyperthyroidism patients. To identify distinguishing TCR V-J signatures, a discovery cohort of 100 patients was used, comprising fewer than 45 with Graves' ophthalmopathy and some 60 with stable Graves' hyperthyroidism.

From V the trimming removes 7 bases and from J it removes 4 bases, while the gene matches leave 12 bases of the junction unaccounted for. CDR1 and CDR2, per the germline V gene (reference sequence), are LNHDA and SQIVND. The cysteine opens and the phenylalanine closes a CDR3 of 15 amino acids. Only the CDR3 region is kept as DNA, spanning 45 bases read in frame from base 1. The research as a whole found: In cross-validation, a model built on a 13 V-J signature told ophthalmopathy apart from stable hyperthyroidism with less than 90% sensitivity and about 81% specificity, and in testing the same model reached 80%/75%. Most expanded thyroid clonotypes (frequency above 0.001) were also detected in blood, a finding suggesting that blood repertoires may reflect thyroid immune responses. During validation, the model predicted progression to ophthalmopathy a median of approximately 6 months ahead of onset, with almost 71% sensitivity and around 73% specificity. Sample size was not statistically predetermined, and investigators were not blinded to group allocation.

TCR beta CDR3 regions were amplified from RNA transcripts. The TCR CDR3 was subjected to a first round of RT-PCR using the HTBI primer set and the Qiagen OneStep RT-PCR kit. A second multiplex PCR round built the libraries, followed by size selection and purification. Libraries were sequenced paired-end with 100 bp reads on an Illumina HiSeq2000. The study's processing was this. SOAPnuke was used to process the raw data, throwing out any read that contained adapters or uncalled bases, had a mean Phred below 15, or lacked an exact constant-primer or identifier match. COPE v1.2.5 was used to merge the high-quality paired reads, and each unique nucleotide sequence was defined as a clonotype. Clonotypes were aligned to IMGT TRBV, TRBD and TRBJ reference segments using MiTCR v1.1. Analysis was restricted to V-J combinations with a frequency above 0.0001, which covered roughly 99% of repertoires. A TCS score was defined as the ratio between F50 (clonal expansion) and ExV (chaos), using BLOSUM62-based TCRdist between CDR3 peptides within each V-J. Welch's t-statistics and random forest reduced just over 500 V-J features to 10 to 15, which were used in a naive Bayes classifier (R e1071). TCRdb itself trimmed the public reads at Q25 with fastp, ran MiXCR and retained productive beta chains. Duplicate CDR3 protein sequences are folded into a single record with the most common DNA and genes. The V and J calls, along with clone size, are taken from TCRdb and not from the paper's own processing. The sample has fewer than 600,000 distinct CDR3 sequences on record, roughly 14% of them singletons. The top ten hold 15% to 20% of the sample.

About this clonotype: What this receptor recognizes is not known. No base quality information exists; no much larger clone differs at one position.

Stable Graves' hyperthyroidism was defined as no progression to ophthalmopathy during 18 months of follow-up. Hyperthyroidism patients were newly diagnosed, had a disease duration of under 2 months, and were aged 18 to 65 years. Exclusion was applied to patients with uncontrolled infections, other autoimmune diseases, pregnancy or lactation. Diagnoses were based on clinical symptoms, serum thyroxine and TRAb, thyroid ultrasound and orbital computed tomography. PBMCs were separated from over 9 ml of fresh peripheral blood using Ficoll-Paque density gradient centrifugation. Total RNA was extracted with Trizol reagent, and quality was checked on an Agilent 2100 Bioanalyzer.

The chain is encoded by TRBV19 joined to TRBJ1-2; 7 of the junction bases match TRBD1. The receptor was derived from a young woman with Graves' hyperthyroidism. The sequenced sample was blood. The CDR3 here reads CASTESDRRSYGYTF. The DNA reads as follows: TGTGCCAGTACTGAGTCGGACAGGCGATCCTATGGCTACACCTTC.